This entry lists 21 T cell receptor beta chains sequenced from one sample in a study of cytomegalovirus exposure and HLA in healthy donors. It was with 60 Vbeta and 13 Jbeta primers that the PCR ran. TCRdb's copy holds only in-frame clones and misses some; the assay was immunoSEQ multiplex PCR. The sample has roughly 140,000 clones; 82% are singletons. The specimen was PBMCs. These receptors all come from a woman aged 60-70 years in good health and CMV-seropositive.

The CDR3 coding sequence is TGCAGCGTTGAACCCGTACGACAGGGGACGGCAGATACGCAGTATTTT. Protein product: CSVEPVRQGTADTQYF. The chain employs TRBV29-1 and TRBJ2-3, with 8 nucleotides matching TRBD1. This CDR3 comprises 16 residues. Germline V lookup: CDR1 SQVTM, CDR2 ANQGSEA. V was clipped by 2 bases and J by 4 bases; unmatched bases: 11.

The chain recombines TRBV7-2 with TRBJ1-5, with TRBD1 matching 8 bases. Germline CDR1 SGHTA, CDR2 FQGNSA. V was clipped by 2 bases and J by 7 bases; unmatched bases: 16. The CDR3 has 18 amino acids. As DNA, the CDR3 is TGTGCCAGCAGCTTATGGGGCAGGGGGCTGATGAATGAACAGCCCCAGCATTTT. Protein: CASSLWGRGLMNEQPQHF.

This chain uses TRBV28 with TRBJ2-6; D unresolved. Per the germline V gene, CDR1 is MDHEN and CDR2 is SYDVKM. The CDR3 contains 14 residues. Trimming took 6 bases from V and 0 from J, leaving 6 bases between them. The CDR3 loop is CASRAHSGANVLTF. The CDR3 bases are TGTGCCAGCAGGGCCCACTCTGGGGCCAACGTCCTGACTTTC.

The V and J genes are TRBV4-2 and TRBJ2-2; TRBD2 aligns across 8 bases. V shed 0 bases, J shed 5 bases, and the junction held 5 bases outside the gene matches. CDR1 and CDR2 (germline): LGHNA, YNFKEQ. The CDR3 has 16 residues. CDR3 residues: CASSQELAGRTGELFF. CDR3 bases: TGTGCCAGCAGCCAAGAGTTAGCGGGAAGGACCGGGGAGCTGTTTTTT.

The genes are TRBV29-1 and TRBJ2-3; D is possibly TRBD1 (6 bases). Deletions cut 5 bases from V and 6 bases from J, with 15 bases between. Per germline, CDR1 SQVTM and CDR2 ANQGSEA. This CDR3 contains 13 residues. The CDR3 loop reads CSVTQQGIDTQYF. DNA of the CDR3: TGCAGCGTTACCCAACAGGGTATCGATACGCAGTATTTT.

The chain is built from TRBV7-3 and TRBJ2-2; D is possibly TRBD2 (5 bases). The CDR3 extends over 13 amino acids. V was trimmed by 5 bases and J by 5 bases, leaving 9 bases between them. Germline V lookup: CDR1 SGHTA, CDR2 FQGTGA. CDR3 nucleotide sequence: TGTGCCAGCAGCCCGACTATAACCGGGGAGCTGTTTTTT. It is translated as CASSPTITGELFF.

The J gene is TRBJ2-7, the V gene TRBV28; D may be TRBD2 (5 bases). V was trimmed by 6 bases and J by 0 bases, leaving 18 bases between them. Germline V CDR1 and CDR2: MDHEN, SYDVKM. The CDR3 contains 16 residues. The CDR3: CASSLRGLVGSYEQYF. In nucleotides, the CDR3 is TGTGCCAGCAGCTTAAGAGGACTCGTGGGCTCCTACGAGCAGTACTTC.

The chain uses TRBV28 and TRBJ2-5; 8 bases agree with TRBD1. V lost 4 bases to trimming and J lost 3 bases; unmatched junction nucleotides: 4. The CDR3 sequence is 14 residues long. CDR1 MDHEN and CDR2 SYDVKM come from the germline V gene. The CDR3 DNA follows: TGTGCCAGCAGTTCCTACAGGGGGGAAGAGACCCAGTACTTC. This translates into CASSSYRGEETQYF.

The CDR3 here is CASSSGLAGGLYNEQFF. CDR3 DNA: TGTGCCAGCAGCTCGGGACTAGCGGGAGGGCTCTACAATGAGCAGTTCTTC. The gene calls are TRBV7-8 and TRBJ2-1; 16 bases are shared with TRBD2. With V trimmed by 4 bases and J by 3 bases, 3 bases remained unmatched. CDR3 length: 17 residues. Germline CDR1 is SGHVS and CDR2 is FQNEAQ.

This clone was found once. The rearrangement joins TRBV27 to TRBJ2-4, with TRBD2 matching over 8 bases. The germline CDR1 and CDR2 sequences are MNHEY and SMNVEV (reference sequence). Losses at the gene ends were 4 bases for V and 5 bases for J; bases not matched to a gene: 7. This CDR3 is built from 15 residues. The CDR3, as DNA: TGTGCCAGCAGTTGGGCGGGAGGACCCCAAAACATTCAGTACTTC. It is translated as CASSWAGGPQNIQYF.

The chain uses TRBV7-9 and TRBJ1-4; 9 nucleotides agree with TRBD1. J lost 3 bases, V lost 6 bases, and 2 bases had no gene match. The CDR3 consists of 14 residues. The V gene's germline CDR1 is SEHNR and CDR2 FQNEAQ (reference sequence). The CDR3 DNA follows: TGTGCCAGCAGTCGACAGGGGGCTAATGAAAAACTGTTTTTT. It specifies CASSRQGANEKLFF.

The sample holds a few counts of this clone. J is TRBJ2-7 and V is TRBV11-2, with TRBD1 matching over 10 bases. The CDR3 is 16 residues long. Trimming cost V 1 base and J 5 bases; bases outside gene matches: 8. CDR1 is SGHAT and CDR2 is FQNNGV in the germline V gene. CDR3 residues: CASSLALGTGVHEQYF. The DNA of the CDR3 is TGTGCCAGCAGCTTAGCCCTCGGGACAGGGGTTCACGAGCAGTACTTC. The variable domain in full, completed from reference TRBV11-2 and TRBJ2-7, reads EAGVAQSPRYKIIEKRQSVAFWCNPISGHATLYWYQQILGQGPKLLIQFQNNGVVDDSQLPKDRFSAERLKGVDSTLKIQPAKLEDSAVYLCASSLALGTGVHEQYFGPGTRLTVT.

CDR3 DNA: TGCGCCAGCAGCCAGATACTTAATGAAAAACTGTTTTTT. It encodes CASSQILNEKLFF. This chain uses TRBV4-1 with TRBJ1-4; D gene unclear. The CDR3 extends over 13 amino acids. Deletions cut 3 bases from V and 4 bases from J, with 6 bases between. Germline assignment: CDR1 MGHRA and CDR2 YSYEKL.

This clone was detected only once. This sequence joins TRBV27 and TRBJ2-7; D is possibly TRBD2 (6 bases). The germline V gene encodes CDR1 MNHEY and CDR2 SMNVEV (reference sequence). This CDR3 region has 14 residues. Trimming shortened V by 2 bases and J by 0 bases, and 8 bases separated the two germline ends. The CDR3 reads CASSLGGLSYEQYF. The CDR3 DNA reads TGTGCCAGCAGTTTAGGGGGACTCTCCTACGAGCAGTACTTC.

The chain recombines TRBV4-2 with TRBJ2-3, with 8 nucleotides matching TRBD2. Trimming took 3 bases from V and 4 from J; bases not matched to a gene: 6. The germline gives CDR1 LGHNA, CDR2 YNFKEQ. This CDR3 comprises 15 residues. CDR3 protein: CASSQASGSPDTQYF. The CDR3 nucleotides read TGTGCCAGCAGCCAGGCCAGCGGGAGCCCAGATACGCAGTATTTT.

The genes are TRBV27 and TRBJ2-7; 7 nucleotides align to TRBD1. The ends lost 6 bases at V and 0 bases at J; junction bases unmatched: 8. In germline, CDR1 is MNHEY, CDR2 SMNVEV (reference sequence). The CDR3 contains 15 residues. The CDR3, as DNA: TGTGCCAGCAGCCCCGACAGGGACGGCTCCTACGAGCAGTACTTC. It encodes CASSPDRDGSYEQYF.

This clone was seen only a few times. The chain is built from TRBV7-2 and TRBJ2-2; 10 bases are a match to TRBD2. CDR3 size: 17 residues. The ends lost 6 bases at V and 6 bases at J; junction bases unmatched: 13. Looked up from germline, CDR1 is SGHTA and CDR2 is FQGNSA. The CDR3 region is CASRDPGLAKSAGELFF. The CDR3 region has the DNA TGTGCCAGCAGGGACCCGGGACTAGCGAAATCCGCCGGGGAGCTGTTTTTT.

The chain recombines TRBV7-6 with TRBJ2-1; 12 bases are shared with TRBD2. The trim removed 3 bases at V and 7 bases at J, leaving 7 bases unmatched. Per germline, CDR1 SGHVS and CDR2 FNYEAQ. The CDR3 runs 16 residues. CDR3 bases: TGTGCCAGCAGCTTGGTGACTAGCGGGGGACCAAATGAGCAGTTCTTC. Translated: CASSLVTSGGPNEQFF.

This rearrangement joins TRBV27 to TRBJ1-5; 7 nucleotides agree with TRBD1. CDR1 is MNHEY, CDR2 SMNVEV, per germline (reference sequence). The V gene end was trimmed by 3 bases and the J gene end by 4 bases; junction bases not matched to a gene: 9. The CDR3 sequence is 16 residues long. The chain's CDR3 is CASSFPPGQYNQPQHF. CDR3 in DNA: TGTGCCAGCAGTTTTCCTCCGGGACAGTATAATCAGCCCCAGCATTTT.

This chain connects TRBV6-5 to TRBJ2-2; D may be TRBD1 (6 bases). Germline loops: CDR1 MNHEY, CDR2 SVGAGI. This CDR3 is built from 14 residues. The V end was cut by 11 bases, the J end by 1 base, with 14 bases between. The CDR3: CAPRGHLNTGELFF. For the CDR3, the DNA is TGTGCCCCTCGGGGACACCTGAACACCGGGGAGCTGTTTTTT.

The chain is built from TRBV4-1 and TRBJ2-6; D not certain. This CDR3 is built from 15 residues. The germline CDR1 and CDR2 sequences are MGHRA and YSYEKL. The germline V and J ends were trimmed by 0 bases and 0 bases, with 3 bases remaining between them. The CDR3 coding sequence is TGCGCCAGCAGCCAAGACAGCTCTGGGGCCAACGTCCTGACTTTC. Encoded protein: CASSQDSSGANVLTF.